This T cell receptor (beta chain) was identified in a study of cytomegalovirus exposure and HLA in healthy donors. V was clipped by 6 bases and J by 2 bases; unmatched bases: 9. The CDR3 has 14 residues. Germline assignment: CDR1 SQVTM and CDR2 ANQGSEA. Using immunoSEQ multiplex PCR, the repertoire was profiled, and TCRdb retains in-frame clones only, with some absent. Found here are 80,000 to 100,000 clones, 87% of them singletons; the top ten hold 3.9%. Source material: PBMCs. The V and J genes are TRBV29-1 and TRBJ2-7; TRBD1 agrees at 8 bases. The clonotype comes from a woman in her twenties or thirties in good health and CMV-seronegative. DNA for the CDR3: TGCAGCGTCGGGACAGGTTCTATCGCCTACGAGCAGTACTTC. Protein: CSVGTGSIAYEQYF.